The clone carrying this T cell receptor (beta chain) was found a few times. Its antigen is unknown. Every isolated RNA sample was fully reverse transcribed, so sequencing captured expressed TCRB transcripts. Some clones are missing from TCRdb's copy, which holds only in-frame ones; the method was immunoSEQ multiplex PCR. The sample records tens of thousands of clones, roughly 34% being singletons. The data were obtained in a study of beta chain features in type 1 diabetes. Whole-study context: No age, gender or cell yield differences were seen between patients and healthy donors. General study findings and limits: VDJ junctions in type 1 diabetes patients carried more deletions and fewer insertions. Small HLA sub-analyses could not settle whether HLA shapes TCRB rearrangement. TCRB CDR3 length was moderately but significantly reduced in all four CD4+ subsets of Type 1 diabetes patients.

The receptor was derived from a woman aged 18-29 years in good health. The sample consisted of stem cell memory CD4+ T cells from blood.

The CDR3 nucleotides read TGTGCCAGCTCCCTTACTAGCGGGAGTGAGGGCGAGCAGTACTTC. Its protein product is CASSLTSGSEGEQYF. This chain joins TRBV18 and TRBJ2-7, with 11 positions matching TRBD2. The CDR3 covers 15 residues. Germline V gives CDR1 KGHSH, CDR2 LQKENI. The V gene end was trimmed by 6 bases and the J gene end by 6 bases; junction bases not matched to a gene: 10.